One and the same sample provided the 32 T cell receptor beta chains below, sequenced in a study of cytomegalovirus exposure and HLA in healthy donors. The PCR had 60 Vbeta and 13 Jbeta primers. TCRdb's table, derived via immunoSEQ multiplex PCR, lists solely in-frame clones and lacks some. The sample shows around 100,000 clones, about 81% of them seen only once. Input material: PBMCs. These receptors were obtained from a man aged 50-59 years in good health and CMV-seronegative.

The chain employs TRBV11-2 and TRBJ2-1; 11 bases line up with TRBD2. V dropped 1 base and J dropped 8; count of bases not matched to a gene: 10. From germline, CDR1 is SGHAT and CDR2 FQNNGV. The CDR3 totals 17 residues. The CDR3 DNA follows: TGTGCCAGCAGCTTAGTCGGGTTCTCTAGCGGGAGGTATGAGCAGTTCTTC. Encoded protein: CASSLVGFSSGRYEQFF. Full variable domain (remainder filled in from reference TRBV11-2 and TRBJ2-1): EAGVAQSPRYKIIEKRQSVAFWCNPISGHATLYWYQQILGQGPKLLIQFQNNGVVDDSQLPKDRFSAERLKGVDSTLKIQPAKLEDSAVYLCASSLVGFSSGRYEQFFGPGTRLTVL.

Remarks on this clone: Other DNA sequences in this specimen translate into the identical CDR3. This chain connects TRBV28 to TRBJ1-4; 7 bases line up with TRBD1. From germline, CDR1 is MDHEN and CDR2 SYDVKM. V shed 8 bases, J shed 7 bases, and the junction held 7 bases outside the gene matches. The CDR3 is made up of 13 amino acids. CDR3 in amino acids: CASRDRASEKLFF. The CDR3 nucleotides are TGTGCCAGCCGAGACAGGGCAAGTGAAAAACTGTTTTTT.

The chain combines TRBV7-9 with TRBJ1-3; perhaps TRBD1 as D (5 bases). Germline CDR1 SEHNR, CDR2 FQNEAQ (reference sequence). The V end was cut by 7 bases, the J end by 2 bases, with 18 bases between. This CDR3 region has 16 residues. The CDR3 region is CASTPWRGWTGNTIYF. The DNA for the CDR3 is TGTGCCAGCACCCCCTGGCGGGGGTGGACTGGAAACACCATATATTTT.

The sample holds one count of this clone. This chain uses TRBV18 with TRBJ1-2; D gene ambiguous. Germline lookup yields CDR1 KGHSH and CDR2 LQKENI. V dropped 3 bases and J dropped 2 bases, with 7 bases sitting between them. The CDR3 extends over 13 amino acids. This chain's CDR3 is CASSPSGNYGYTF. CDR3 coding DNA: TGTGCCAGCTCACCTTCCGGGAACTATGGCTACACCTTC.

The rearrangement links TRBV29-1 to TRBJ2-7; the match to TRBD1 covers 8 bases. The trim removed 7 bases at V and 1 base at J, leaving 15 bases unmatched. CDR3 length equals 16 residues. CDR1 is SQVTM, CDR2 ANQGSEA, per germline. The chain's CDR3 is CSAWGVTGVDSYEQYF. In nucleotides, the CDR3 is TGCAGCGCCTGGGGGGTGACAGGGGTGGATTCCTACGAGCAGTACTTC.

CDR3 amino acids: CASSGAGRNEQYF. DNA of the CDR3: TGTGCCAGCAGCGGGGCGGGGAGAAACGAGCAGTACTTC. This chain connects TRBV7-6 to TRBJ2-7, with TRBD2 as a possible D gene (6 bases). Trimming removed 5 bases at V and 5 bases at J, with 13 bases between. The CDR3 consists of 13 residues. CDR1 and CDR2 from the germline V gene are SGHVS and FNYEAQ.

The rearrangement uses TRBV5-4 and TRBJ2-1; 10 nucleotides line up with TRBD1. The CDR3 runs 16 residues. Unmatched junction bases numbered 5, after V lost 3 bases and J lost 2 bases. CDR1 SGHNT and CDR2 YYREEE come from the germline V gene (reference sequence). The CDR3 nucleotides read TGTGCCAGCAGCTGGACAGGGGGAATAACCTACAATGAGCAGTTCTTC. This sequence encodes CASSWTGGITYNEQFF.

This rearrangement joins TRBV5-4 to TRBJ1-2; 9 bases map to TRBD1. V lost 2 bases and J lost 3; bases outside the gene matches: 8. The CDR3 length is 16 residues. Germline loops: CDR1 SGHNT, CDR2 YYREEE (reference sequence). The CDR3 region is CASSFNRGQGDYGYTF. The CDR3 nucleotides read TGTGCCAGCAGCTTTAACAGGGGGCAGGGGGACTATGGCTACACCTTC.

Concerning this clone itself: Sequence at one end of the junction differs from germline and may be a read error. The chain employs TRBV2 and TRBJ2-2; TRBD2 is a possible D gene (5 bases). This CDR3 is 16 amino acids long. Per the germline V gene, CDR1 is SNHLY and CDR2 is FYNNEI. The CDR3 bases are TGTGCCAGCAGTAATGAGGGTGGGCTAGCCCTGGTGGAGGTGTTTTTT. Translation gives CASSNEGGLALVEVFF. Combining the CDR3 with reference TRBV2 and TRBJ2-2 gives the whole variable domain EPEVTQTPSHQVTQMGQEVILRCVPISNHLYFYWYRQILGQKVEFLVSFYNNEISEKSEIFDDQFSVERPDGSNFTLKIRSTKLEDSAMYFCASSNEGGLALVEVFFGEGSRLTVL.

This clone was seen once. The rearrangement joins TRBV30 to TRBJ1-2, with 7 positions matching TRBD1. CDR1 GTSNPN and CDR2 SVGIG come from the germline V gene (reference sequence). CDR3 length: 14 residues. V lost 4 bases, J lost 4 bases, and 9 bases stayed unmatched. The CDR3 loop is CAWTSTGQPYGYTF. CDR3 coding DNA: TGTGCCTGGACCTCGACAGGGCAACCCTATGGCTACACCTTC.

The CDR3 nucleotides read TGCGCCAGCAGCTTTCCAGGGGAGACCTCTGGGGCCAACGTCCTGACTTTC. Its translation: CASSFPGETSGANVLTF. V and J are TRBV5-1 and TRBJ2-6; D possibly corresponds to TRBD1 (6 bases). V was cut by 2 bases and J by 0 bases, with 12 bases left in between. The germline V gene has CDR1 SGHRS and CDR2 YFSETQ. The CDR3 has 17 amino acids.

This clone was seen only a few times. The chain recombines TRBV19 with TRBJ2-5; 9 positions match TRBD1. The V gene's germline CDR1 is LNHDA and CDR2 SQIVND (reference sequence). The CDR3 consists of 14 residues. The junction had 5 bases not matched to a gene; V was cut back by 5 bases and J by 4 bases. The CDR3 is CASSRGQGTETQYF. The CDR3 DNA sequence: TGTGCCAGTAGTCGGGGACAGGGAACAGAGACCCAGTACTTC.

In this sample, this clone turned up once. J is TRBJ1-5 and V is TRBV2, with D possibly matching TRBD1 (6 bases). Trimming took 5 bases from V and 5 from J, leaving 10 bases between them. Germline values: CDR1 SNHLY, CDR2 FYNNEI. CDR3 size: 13 residues. CDR3 in DNA: TGTGCCAGCAGTACGGCAGGGGATCAGCCCCAGCATTTT. Translating gives CASSTAGDQPQHF.

This chain connects TRBV19 to TRBJ1-1; D perhaps matches TRBD1 (6 bases). Germline V gives CDR1 LNHDA, CDR2 SQIVND (reference sequence). The CDR3 spans 20 residues. Trimming left V 5 bases short and J 2 bases short, with 30 bases between. CDR3 in amino acids: CASSAPRDGGQRKRNTEAFF. The CDR3, as DNA: TGTGCCAGTAGTGCTCCCCGCGACGGCGGACAGAGGAAGAGAAACACTGAAGCTTTCTTT.

This clone turned up a few times. V is TRBV19 and J is TRBJ2-5, with TRBD2 matching 12 bases. The CDR3 is 15 residues long. With 9 bases clipped from V and 5 bases from J, the junction kept 10 bases outside the gene matches. Germline V gives CDR1 LNHDA, CDR2 SQIVND (reference sequence). The CDR3 DNA reads as TGTGCCAGCCGTACCGCGGGGACTAGCGGGGAGACCCAGTACTTC. This sequence encodes CASRTAGTSGETQYF.

V is TRBV7-9 and J is TRBJ2-5; 7 positions match TRBD1. Germline V gene sequence: CDR1 SEHNR, CDR2 FQNEAQ (reference sequence). The J segment lost 1 base and the V segment lost 5 bases, leaving 7 bases of the junction unmatched. There are 15 residues in the CDR3. CDR3 coding DNA: TGTGCCAGCAGCGAACCGGGACAGTTCCAAGAGACCCAGTACTTC. Its protein is CASSEPGQFQETQYF.

In its sample, this clone was seen a few times. The V call is TRBV11-2, the J call TRBJ1-1; D remains ambiguous. V lost 5 bases and J lost 5, with 15 bases in between. This CDR3 region has 14 residues. Germline-derived CDR1 and CDR2 are SGHAT and FQNNGV. As DNA, the CDR3 is TGTGCCAGCAGCCATCCAGGAGGTCGTACTGAAGCTTTCTTT. Translated, it gives CASSHPGGRTEAFF.

This clone was observed once. The chain joins TRBV2 to TRBJ2-4; D is possibly TRBD1 (8 bases). V was pared by 8 bases and J by 15 bases, with 26 bases between. Per germline, CDR1 SNHLY and CDR2 FYNNEI. The CDR3 is made up of 14 amino acids. The chain's CDR3 is CASDFGQGGSGGYF. The CDR3, as DNA: TGTGCCAGCGACTTCGGACAGGGCGGGAGTGGGGGGTACTTC.

The chain has TRBV6-4 and TRBJ2-1, with 13 nucleotides matching TRBD2. The CDR3 has 16 residues. CDR1 is MRHNA, CDR2 SNTAGT, per germline. Trimming at V came to 2 bases and at J to 4 bases, leaving 2 bases not matched to a gene. In DNA, the CDR3 is TGTGCCAGCAGTGACGCGGGACTAGCGGGGTACAATGAGCAGTTCTTC. Protein sequence: CASSDAGLAGYNEQFF.

The rearrangement uses TRBV10-2 and TRBJ2-2, with 9 bases that match TRBD1. Unmatched junction bases numbered 3, after V lost 6 bases and J lost 1 base. The V gene's germline CDR1 is WSHSY and CDR2 SAAADI. The CDR3 totals 15 residues. The CDR3 spells CASRPGQGNTGELFF. The CDR3 region has the DNA TGCGCCAGCAGACCGGGACAGGGGAACACCGGGGAGCTGTTTTTT.

The genes are TRBV6-6 and TRBJ1-1, with 8 bases aligning to TRBD1. V lost 7 bases and J lost 10; bases outside the gene matches: 11. This CDR3 has 13 amino acids. Germline V CDR1 and CDR2: MNHNY, SVGAGI (reference sequence). This chain's CDR3 is CASTLPGTGGAFF. The CDR3 DNA is TGTGCCAGCACCCTTCCCGGGACAGGAGGAGCTTTCTTT.

V is TRBV28 and J is TRBJ1-1, with D tentatively TRBD1 (5 bases). The V gene's germline CDR1 is MDHEN and CDR2 SYDVKM. CDR3 length: 13 residues. The CDR3 sequence: CATKQGVGAEAFF. CDR3 nucleotide sequence: TGTGCAACCAAACAAGGGGTGGGCGCTGAAGCTTTCTTT.

The V call is TRBV4-3, the J call TRBJ2-7, with 8 bases matching TRBD1. J lost 5 bases, V lost 0 bases, and 9 bases had no gene match. The CDR3 covers 16 residues. Germline-derived CDR1 and CDR2 are LGHNA and YSLEER. CDR3 region: CASSQEGGQGLHEQYF. As DNA, the CDR3 is TGCGCCAGCAGCCAAGAAGGAGGACAGGGTCTACACGAGCAGTACTTC.

This chain joins TRBV5-1 and TRBJ2-5; D possibly corresponds to TRBD1 (5 bases). The V end was cut by 5 bases, the J end by 0 bases, with 8 bases between. Germline V gene data show CDR1 as SGHRS and CDR2 as YFSETQ. The CDR3 sequence is 13 residues long. The CDR3 bases are TGCGCCAGCAGTTCGGACAACCAAGAGACCCAGTACTTC. Translation gives CASSSDNQETQYF.

This clone was observed once. The chain links TRBV7-9 to TRBJ2-1, with 7 bases identical to TRBD2. Germline loops: CDR1 SEHNR, CDR2 FQNEAQ (reference sequence). The V segment lost 5 bases and the J segment 8 bases; nucleotides outside the gene matches: 6. The CDR3 is made up of 13 amino acids. CDR3 protein: CASSPAGRDEQFF. CDR3 sequence (DNA): TGTGCCAGCAGCCCCGCGGGGAGGGATGAGCAGTTCTTC.

The sample holds a few counts of this clone. One junction end does not reproduce the germline sequence, and a read error may be involved. The chain carries TRBV19 and TRBJ2-3, with D uncertain. Germline lookup yields CDR1 LNHDA and CDR2 SQIVND (reference sequence). The CDR3 spans 13 residues. The CDR3 DNA is TGTGCTAGTAGTACGCAGGCCACAGATACGCAGTATTTT. Its translation: CASSTQATDTQYF. The full variable domain, rest sourced from reference TRBV19 and TRBJ2-3, is DGGITQSPKYLFRKEGQNVTLSCEQNLNHDAMYWYRQDPGQGLRLIYYSQIVNDFQKGDIAEGYSVSREKKESFPLTVTSAQKNPTAFYLCASSTQATDTQYFGPGTRLTVL.

The rearrangement uses TRBV27 and TRBJ2-7; a possible D gene is TRBD1 (9 bases). Trimming shortened V by 7 bases and J by 5 bases, and 24 bases separated the two germline ends. Germline CDR1 reads MNHEY; CDR2 reads SMNVEV (reference sequence). There are 16 residues in the CDR3. DNA for the CDR3: TGTGCCAGCATATCTTCGGGGGGGACAGGGATCCACGAGCAGTACTTC. This encodes CASISSGGTGIHEQYF.

V usage is TRBV9 and J usage is TRBJ2-3; D not certain. Germline V gene data show CDR1 as SGDLS and CDR2 as YYNGEE. The CDR3 runs 12 residues. Trimming removed 0 bases from V and 6 bases from J, with 5 bases in between. The CDR3 loop is CASSVGRDTQYF. CDR3 nucleotide sequence: TGTGCCAGCAGCGTAGGGCGGGATACGCAGTATTTT.

This clone was seen only a few times. The V call is TRBV19, the J call TRBJ1-2; no reliable D call. The CDR3 covers 13 residues. V lost 3 bases, J lost 1 base, and 6 bases lay in between. Germline loops: CDR1 LNHDA, CDR2 SQIVND (reference sequence). CDR3 sequence (DNA): TGTGCCAGTAGTATCCAGGATAACTATGGCTACACCTTC. Protein product: CASSIQDNYGYTF. The full variable domain, its missing parts supplied by reference TRBV19 and TRBJ1-2, is DGGITQSPKYLFRKEGQNVTLSCEQNLNHDAMYWYRQDPGQGLRLIYYSQIVNDFQKGDIAEGYSVSREKKESFPLTVTSAQKNPTAFYLCASSIQDNYGYTFGSGTRLTVV.

Only a few counts were recorded for this clone. This sequence joins TRBV6-5 and TRBJ2-7, with TRBD1 matching over 10 bases. V shed 2 bases, J shed 6 bases, and the junction held 7 bases outside the gene matches. The germline gives CDR1 MNHEY, CDR2 SVGAGI. The CDR3 has 15 residues. Here the CDR3 DNA reads TGTGCCAGCAGTTACCACGACAGGGGGCTCGGCGAGCAGTACTTC. Translating gives CASSYHDRGLGEQYF.

The CDR3: CASSLYSSNQPQHF. The CDR3 bases are TGTGCCAGCAGCTTGTACAGTAGCAATCAGCCCCAGCATTTT. The J gene is TRBJ1-5, the V gene TRBV7-6, with D unclear. This CDR3 region has 14 residues. The V gene lost 3 bases and the J gene lost 0 bases, with 6 bases spanning the gap. CDR1 is SGHVS and CDR2 is FNYEAQ in the germline V gene.

This clone was picked up a small number of times. This chain connects TRBV25-1 to TRBJ1-2; perhaps TRBD1 as D (5 bases). The CDR3 has 14 residues. Germline values: CDR1 MGHDK, CDR2 SYGVNS. The V and J ends lost 1 base and 8 bases respectively, with 14 bases between them. CDR3 in DNA: TGTGCCAGCAGTGAATCGGGCAGGGTGGGCGGCTACACCTTC. This translates into CASSESGRVGGYTF.